This TCR beta chain was found in a study of blood T cell repertoires in COVID-19. Across the whole study: COVID-19 samples, acute and convalescent, were from the United States, Italy and Spain.

Per the original methods: It was from reference gene primer amplification that nucleated cell counts were estimated. Using immunoSEQ multiplex PCR, the repertoire was profiled, and TCRdb retains in-frame clones only, with some absent. That table supplies the V and J calls and clone size; D and trimming were determined from the DNA. Of more than 85,000 clones in the sample, around nine tenths were seen once. The CDR3 totals 13 residues. V shed 0 bases and J shed 2 bases, with 5 bases lying between them. Germline V CDR1 and CDR2: SGHVS, FNYEAQ. Sequences were obtained from peripheral blood. The chain combines TRBV7-6 with TRBJ2-7; no reliable D call. The source of this sequence is a woman in her forties or fifties with COVID-19, enrolled during active disease. The CDR3 reads CASSLAETYEQYF. In DNA, the CDR3 is TGTGCCAGCAGCTTAGCGGAGACCTACGAGCAGTACTTC.